These 32 T cell receptor beta chains were sequenced from one sample in a study of blood T cell repertoires in COVID-19. The protocol was immunoSEQ multiplex PCR, while the TCRdb copy is restricted to in-frame clones and leaves out a portion. The data hold under 200,000 clones, with around 87% observed a single time. Sample: peripheral blood. Every receptor here comes from a woman older than 75 in a cohort sampled during active or convalescent COVID-19.

In this sample, this clone turned up once. This chain joins TRBV9 and TRBJ1-4; D possibly corresponds to TRBD1 (5 bases). The germline V gene encodes CDR1 SGDLS and CDR2 YYNGEE. The CDR3 covers 16 residues. V was clipped by 3 bases and J by 8 bases, with 20 bases between them. The CDR3 coding sequence is TGTGCCAGCAGCGGGGGAAATGCGGGGCACCGGGAAAAACTGTTTTTT. As protein: CASSGGNAGHREKLFF.

J is TRBJ2-1 and V is TRBV7-8; D is possibly TRBD2 (5 bases). Germline CDR1 reads SGHVS; CDR2 reads FQNEAQ. With 8 bases removed from V and 14 bases from J, the gap between germline ends came to 28 bases. This CDR3 is built from 15 residues. In DNA, the CDR3 is TGTGCCAGCGAGGATGTGTTCCTCCACCGGGGTCTTAAGTTCTTC. Protein sequence: CASEDVFLHRGLKFF.

Concerning this clone itself: The sample carries other DNA sequences with the same CDR3. V gene TRBV20-1 combines with J gene TRBJ1-5, with TRBD1 matching over 9 bases. The CDR3 sequence is 15 residues long. Per the germline V gene, CDR1 is DFQATT and CDR2 is SNEGSKA (reference sequence). The junction had 7 bases not matched to a gene; V was cut back by 3 bases and J by 4 bases. DNA for the CDR3: TGCAGTGCTAGTCTAGGGACAGGGAATAATCAGCCCCAGCATTTT. This translates into CSASLGTGNNQPQHF.

The genes are TRBV24-1 and TRBJ2-6, with TRBD1 matching over 10 bases. Germline assignment: CDR1 KGHDR and CDR2 SFDVKD. The V gene end was trimmed by 5 bases and the J gene end by 2 bases; junction bases not matched to a gene: 5. The CDR3 sequence is 17 residues long. DNA for the CDR3: TGTGCCACCAGTGCCACGACAGGGGGCGCTGGGGCCAACGTCCTGACTTTC. Residues: CATSATTGGAGANVLTF.

The chain links TRBV30 to TRBJ1-5; D is unclear. V was clipped by 2 bases and J by 7 bases, with 12 bases between them. This CDR3 spans 13 amino acids. Germline V lookup: CDR1 GTSNPN, CDR2 SVGIG (reference sequence). The CDR3 loop is CAWSFAGGQPQHF. CDR3 DNA: TGTGCCTGGAGTTTCGCGGGAGGGCAGCCCCAGCATTTT. The whole variable domain, remainder taken from reference TRBV30 and TRBJ1-5, is SQTIHQWPATLVQPVGSPLSLECTVEGTSNPNLYWYRQAAGRGLQLLFYSVGIGQISSEVPQNLSASRPQDRQFILSSKKLLLSDSGFYLCAWSFAGGQPQHFGDGTRLSIL.

The J gene is TRBJ1-5, the V gene TRBV27; a weak D match, TRBD1 (6 bases). The ends were cut back, 3 bases at V and 7 bases at J, with 16 bases in the middle. The CDR3 covers 15 residues. The germline V gene has CDR1 MNHEY and CDR2 SMNVEV (reference sequence). The CDR3: CASSFVGAMGQPQHF. For the CDR3, the DNA is TGTGCCAGCAGTTTTGTGGGGGCAATGGGGCAGCCCCAGCATTTT.

Only one count was recorded for this clone. This sequence joins TRBV19 and TRBJ2-2, with 12 bases lining up with TRBD2. Looked up from germline, CDR1 is LNHDA and CDR2 is SQIVND (reference sequence). V lost 8 bases and J lost 7; bases outside the gene matches: 11. The CDR3 runs to 16 residues. The CDR3: CASGPFSSGGVGELFF. CDR3 nucleotides: TGTGCCAGTGGGCCCTTCTCTAGCGGGGGGGTCGGGGAGCTGTTTTTT.

The chain employs TRBV4-3 and TRBJ2-1, with 11 bases matching TRBD2. This CDR3 is 16 amino acids long. V trimming: 1 base; J trimming: 2 bases; junction bases outside the gene matches: 1. The germline V gene has CDR1 LGHNA and CDR2 YSLEER. The CDR3 is CASSQASGGPYNEQFF. The DNA for the CDR3 is TGCGCCAGCAGCCAAGCTAGCGGGGGGCCCTACAATGAGCAGTTCTTC.

The chain uses TRBV5-1 and TRBJ2-1; 13 bases fit TRBD2. The CDR3 loop spans 18 amino acids. Trimming cost V 4 bases and J 6 bases; bases outside gene matches: 13. From germline, CDR1 is SGHRS and CDR2 YFSETQ. The CDR3 DNA sequence: TGCGCCAGCAGCGGTCGGGGGACTAGCGGGACGTCTCGCAATGAGCAGTTCTTC. This sequence encodes CASSGRGTSGTSRNEQFF.

V and J are TRBV13 and TRBJ1-6, with 12 nucleotides matching TRBD1. CDR1 and CDR2 from the germline V gene are PRHDT and FYEKMQ (reference sequence). The V and J ends lost 5 bases and 11 bases, in that order; junction bases with no gene match: 4. This CDR3 has 14 residues. The chain's CDR3 is CASSRDRGLTPLHF. For the CDR3, the DNA is TGTGCCAGCAGCCGGGACAGGGGGCTAACACCCCTCCACTTT.

This clone was observed a few times. The chain couples TRBV27 to TRBJ1-2; D possibly corresponds to TRBD1 (5 bases). The CDR3 covers 13 residues. Trimming removed 3 bases from V and 8 bases from J, with 13 bases in between. The germline V gene encodes CDR1 MNHEY and CDR2 SMNVEV (reference sequence). CDR3 nucleotides: TGTGCCAGCAGTTTTCGGGGGGAATACGGCTACACCTTC. Protein product: CASSFRGEYGYTF.

The V call is TRBV15, the J call TRBJ1-2, with TRBD1 identical over 7 bases. V trimming: 2 bases; J trimming: 5 bases; junction bases outside the gene matches: 8. Germline CDR1 and CDR2: LNHNV and YYDKDF (reference sequence). The CDR3 extends over 15 amino acids. The CDR3 region is CATSRKDRDGYGYTF. The CDR3 nucleotides read TGTGCCACCAGCAGAAAAGACAGGGATGGATATGGCTACACCTTC.

This chain connects TRBV18 to TRBJ2-5; D possibly corresponds to TRBD2 (6 bases). The V end was cut by 6 bases, the J end by 1 base, with 12 bases between. This CDR3 contains 14 residues. Looked up from germline, CDR1 is KGHSH and CDR2 is LQKENI. The CDR3 spells CASSAGQGQETQYF. The CDR3 coding sequence is TGTGCCAGCTCGGCGGGGCAGGGCCAAGAGACCCAGTACTTC.

V gene TRBV7-2 combines with J gene TRBJ2-7; a possible D gene is TRBD2 (6 bases). V dropped 5 bases and J dropped 2 bases, with 19 bases sitting between them. There are 16 residues in the CDR3. Germline CDR1 reads SGHTA; CDR2 reads FQGNSA. Written as DNA, the CDR3 is TGTGCCAGCAGCCTATTGGGGGGTTGGGGGGCCTACGAGCAGTACTTC. This codes for CASSLLGGWGAYEQYF.

The chain couples TRBV27 to TRBJ2-7, with D perhaps matching TRBD1 (5 bases). CDR1 is MNHEY and CDR2 is SMNVEV in the germline V gene (reference sequence). The V gene lost 2 bases and the J gene lost 6 bases, with 17 bases spanning the gap. The CDR3 covers 15 residues. The chain's CDR3 is CASSLNLAGKGEQYV. The CDR3 region has the DNA TGTGCCAGCAGTTTAAACCTCGCAGGGAAAGGCGAGCAGTACGTC.

This clone showed up just a few times. The chain employs TRBV19 and TRBJ1-1, with D hard to call. V was pared by 4 bases and J by 1 base, with 13 bases between. The CDR3 has 15 residues. Per the germline V gene, CDR1 is LNHDA and CDR2 is SQIVND (reference sequence). The DNA for the CDR3 is TGTGCCAGTAGTACCAGCCCCGAGGGGAACACTGAAGCTTTCTTT. Amino acids: CASSTSPEGNTEAFF.

This chain's CDR3 is CSASTGGSGNTIYF. The DNA for the CDR3 is TGCAGTGCTAGTACAGGGGGCTCGGGAAACACCATATATTTT. This chain joins TRBV20-1 and TRBJ1-3, with 9 nucleotides matching TRBD1. Trimming cost V 3 bases and J 4 bases; bases outside gene matches: 4. This CDR3 contains 14 residues. Germline V lookup: CDR1 DFQATT, CDR2 SNEGSKA (reference sequence).

In DNA, the CDR3 is TGTGCCAGCAGGCAAGCGGGGGGCGAGGCCTATGGCTACACCTTC. It yields the protein CASRQAGGEAYGYTF. The chain carries TRBV6-5 and TRBJ1-2; D perhaps matches TRBD1 (6 bases). The CDR3 loop spans 15 amino acids. Trimming took off 6 bases at V and 4 bases at J, with 18 bases between the two ends. Germline CDR1 is MNHEY and CDR2 is SVGAGI.

The chain joins TRBV19 to TRBJ1-5, with a weak D call TRBD1 (6 bases). The CDR3 length is 18 residues. Germline V gene lookup returns CDR1 LNHDA and CDR2 SQIVND (reference sequence). V gave up 1 base and J gave up 0 bases, with 16 bases separating them. The CDR3 nucleotides read TGTGCCAGTAGTATAGGGGGGCGTCAGGTGTATAGCAATCAGCCCCAGCATTTT. It yields the protein CASSIGGRQVYSNQPQHF.

The chain couples TRBV28 to TRBJ1-2, with TRBD1 matching over 10 bases. CDR1 MDHEN and CDR2 SYDVKM come from the germline V gene. The CDR3 loop spans 13 amino acids. The junction had 2 bases not matched to a gene; V was cut back by 2 bases and J by 8 bases. CDR3 amino acids: CASSLDRGRGYTF. CDR3 nucleotide sequence: TGTGCCAGCAGTTTAGACAGGGGGCGAGGCTACACCTTC.

The V and J genes are TRBV6-2 or TRBV6-3 and TRBJ1-2; no clear D gene. This CDR3 is built from 12 residues. V lost 0 bases and J lost 7, with 6 bases in between. Germline assignment: CDR1 MNHEY and CDR2 SVGEGT. CDR3 residues: CASSYSIPGYTF. CDR3 coding DNA: TGTGCCAGCAGTTACTCTATCCCTGGCTACACCTTC.

This rearrangement joins TRBV27 to TRBJ1-2, with TRBD1 matching over 11 bases. The CDR3 spans 15 residues. J was trimmed by 5 bases and V by 2 bases; bases with no gene match: 4. Germline V gene data show CDR1 as MNHEY and CDR2 as SMNVEV (reference sequence). In DNA form, the CDR3 reads TGTGCCAGCAGTTTAGGGGACAGGGGGATTTATGGCTACACCTTC. Translating gives CASSLGDRGIYGYTF.

V gene TRBV14 combines with J gene TRBJ1-4, with TRBD1 matching over 8 bases. With V trimmed by 4 bases and J by 7 bases, 8 bases remained unmatched. CDR1 is SGHDN and CDR2 is FVKESK in the germline V gene. CDR3 size: 15 residues. The DNA for the CDR3 is TGTGCCAGCAGCCTCCGGACAGGGAGAAGTGAAAAACTGTTTTTT. Protein product: CASSLRTGRSEKLFF. The full variable domain, in which reference TRBV14 and TRBJ1-4 provide the parts outside the CDR3, is EAGVTQFPSHSVIEKGQTVTLRCDPISGHDNLYWYRRVMGKEIKFLLHFVKESKQDESGMPNNRFLAERTGGTYSTLKVQPAELEDSGVYFCASSLRTGRSEKLFFGSGTQLSVL.

The chain links TRBV7-6 to TRBJ2-5; TRBD2 matches 11 bases. The CDR3 runs 18 residues. V trimming: 4 bases; J trimming: 4 bases; junction bases outside the gene matches: 14. Germline lookup yields CDR1 SGHVS and CDR2 FNYEAQ. CDR3 in DNA: TGTGCCAGCAGCTCCCGACCCTTAACTAGCGGGAGCGCAGAGACCCAGTACTTC. It translates to CASSSRPLTSGSAETQYF.

The genes are TRBV7-9 and TRBJ1-1; the match to TRBD1 covers 8 bases. CDR3 length equals 13 residues. With 5 bases clipped from V and 5 bases from J, the junction kept 4 bases outside the gene matches. The germline V gene has CDR1 SEHNR and CDR2 FQNEAQ (reference sequence). The CDR3 bases are TGTGCCAGCAGCCGTGGACAGGGTACTGAAGCTTTCTTT. Translating it yields CASSRGQGTEAFF.

There are a few counts of this clone. The J gene is TRBJ1-5, the V gene TRBV9; D remains ambiguous. Germline V gene sequence: CDR1 SGDLS, CDR2 YYNGEE. The CDR3 has 13 amino acids. V was clipped by 2 bases and J by 1 base, with 4 bases between them. CDR3 amino acids: CASSVSSNQPQHF. For the CDR3, the DNA is TGTGCCAGCAGCGTCTCCAGCAATCAGCCCCAGCATTTT. The variable domain in full, with the rest retrieved from reference TRBV9 and TRBJ1-5, is DSGVTQTPKHLITATGQRVTLRCSPRSGDLSVYWYQQSLDQGLQFLIQYYNGEERAKGNILERFSAQQFPDLHSELNLSSLELGDSALYFCASSVSSNQPQHFGDGTRLSIL.

In its sample, this clone was seen a few times. The DNA for the CDR3 is TGTGCCAGCAGCGTAGATACAGGGAGAAACACTGAAGCTTTCTTT. This codes for CASSVDTGRNTEAFF. This chain links TRBV9 with TRBJ1-1; D is possibly TRBD1 (6 bases). The CDR3 spans 15 residues. CDR1 is SGDLS and CDR2 is YYNGEE in the germline V gene. The V end lost 0 bases, the J end lost 2 bases, and 11 bases lay between the germline ends. Variable domain in full (rest from reference TRBV9 and TRBJ1-1): DSGVTQTPKHLITATGQRVTLRCSPRSGDLSVYWYQQSLDQGLQFLIQYYNGEERAKGNILERFSAQQFPDLHSELNLSSLELGDSALYFCASSVDTGRNTEAFFGQGTRLTVV.

V and J are TRBV7-9 and TRBJ1-5; D unclear. V lost 1 base to trimming and J lost 5 bases, with 6 bases between them. Germline-derived CDR1 and CDR2 are SEHNR and FQNEAQ (reference sequence). CDR3 size: 13 residues. CDR3 in amino acids: CASSLGPDQPQHF. The CDR3, as DNA: TGTGCCAGCAGCTTAGGCCCGGATCAGCCCCAGCATTTT.

The V call is TRBV11-2, the J call TRBJ1-4; D gene ambiguous. The CDR3 runs to 15 residues. Deletions cut 0 bases from V and 7 bases from J, with 12 bases between. Germline CDR1 SGHAT, CDR2 FQNNGV. The CDR3 spells CASSLEGFRGEKLFF. DNA for the CDR3: TGTGCCAGCAGCTTAGAGGGATTCCGGGGTGAAAAACTGTTTTTT.

The chain is built from TRBV5-4 and TRBJ2-1; the match to TRBD2 covers 14 bases. The CDR3 is 15 residues long. V lost 6 bases, J lost 10 bases, and 9 bases stayed unmatched. CDR1 is SGHNT and CDR2 is YYREEE in the germline V gene (reference sequence). The chain's CDR3 is CASNLVTSGRGEQFF. The CDR3, as DNA: TGTGCCAGCAACCTCGTGACTAGCGGGAGGGGGGAGCAGTTCTTC.

This chain joins TRBV25-1 and TRBJ1-2; a possible D gene is TRBD1 (6 bases). The germline V gene has CDR1 MGHDK and CDR2 SYGVNS. The V gene lost 2 bases and the J gene lost 4 bases, with 14 bases spanning the gap. The CDR3 sequence is 15 residues long. The DNA of the CDR3 is TGTGCCAGCAGTGAACAGGGGACGCTTGGCTATGGCTACACCTTC. Translation: CASSEQGTLGYGYTF.

This clone was recorded many times. The chain has TRBV6-5 and TRBJ1-1; 10 bases agree with TRBD1. The J segment lost 11 bases and the V segment lost 5 bases, leaving 5 bases of the junction unmatched. The CDR3 runs 12 residues. Germline CDR1 is MNHEY and CDR2 is SVGAGI. For the CDR3, the DNA is TGTGCCAGCAGTCGGACAGGGGGGAGCGCTTTCTTT. Translation: CASSRTGGSAFF.